This TCR beta chain was sequenced for a study of blood T cell repertoires in COVID-19. The assay was immunoSEQ multiplex PCR, and TCRdb's table has in-frame clones only and misses some. The repertoire holds just over 350,000 clones, with approximately 84% as singletons. The source material was PBMCs or T cells enriched from blood (not recorded which). The clonotype comes from a woman in her 30s who had recovered from COVID-19.

The CDR3 DNA reads as TGTGCCAGCAGCCCTAAGGGGACAGGGTGCACAGATACGCAGTATTTT. This gives the protein CASSPKGTGCTDTQYF. The chain is built from TRBV21-1 and TRBJ2-3; the table's D gene call, TRBD1, was not cross checked with the DNA. TRBV21-1 is marked as a pseudogene. The CDR3 has 16 amino acids.